This T cell receptor (beta chain) derives from a study of cytomegalovirus exposure and HLA in healthy donors. General study points: The study put about 180 TCR beta chains on its list as cytomegalovirus-associated.

Germline-derived CDR1 and CDR2 are SEHNR and FQNEAQ (reference sequence). After removal of 3 bases from V and 5 bases from J, the junction contained 10 bases not matched to a gene. CDR3 size: 16 residues. PCR used 60 Vbeta primers and 13 Jbeta primers. Data came from immunoSEQ multiplex PCR; TCRdb stores just in-frame clones and leaves some out. Found here are nearly 300,000 clones, 75% to 90% of them singletons; the top ten hold less than 4%. This clone came up once. The antigen remains undetermined. Sequenced material: PBMCs. The rearrangement uses TRBV7-9 and TRBJ1-1; 9 positions agree with TRBD1. This clonotype was obtained from a man in his forties in good health and CMV-seropositive. The CDR3 region is CASSFPDRGVQTEAFF. As DNA, the CDR3 is TGTGCCAGCAGCTTCCCCGACAGGGGGGTTCAAACTGAAGCTTTCTTT.